This T cell receptor (beta chain) was obtained from a study of T-cell reconstitution after alpha-beta-depleted transplantation in children. Preparation of the TCRbeta library used unique molecular identifiers. TCRdb itself ran the PCR reads through MiXCR, one entry per CDR3 protein. This table holds a few hundred thousand distinct CDR3 sequences, 7.5% to 9% found once. Comments on this clonotype: The target antigen is unknown.

Study-wide points: By one year post-transplant, T-cell counts and diversity largely arose from T cells that were newly produced.

The germline V gene encodes CDR1 SNHLY and CDR2 FYNNEI. The CDR3 has 15 amino acids. V lost 4 bases, J lost 5 bases, and 6 bases stayed unmatched. This TCR derives from a female patient aged 2-9 years who had a stem cell transplant for Fanconi anemia, so the T cells may come from the graft donor. The V and J genes are TRBV2 and TRBJ2-2; 8 nucleotides agree with TRBD2. Source: peripheral blood, taken 360 days after TCRalphabeta/CD19-depleted stem cell transplant. CDR3: CASSGVAGGTGELFF. As DNA, the CDR3 is TGTGCCAGCAGTGGGGTGGCGGGAGGTACCGGGGAGCTGTTTTTT.